The entry below gives a single T cell receptor (beta chain) sequence along with its context. This entry comes from a study of shared clonotypes between healthy human individuals. The table came from immunoSEQ multiplex PCR; TCRdb's copy has only in-frame clones and leaves some out. The repertoire includes 800,000 to 950,000 clones, 90% to 98% of them detected once, and less than 0.3% sits in the top ten. Terminally differentiated effector memory CD45RA+ cells were excluded by CCR7 positive selection of CD45RO-negative cells. This receptor was obtained from a man aged 30 to 39 in good health. The sequencing input was naive CD8+ T cells sorted from blood.

The CDR3 nucleotides are TGTGCCAGCAGTTTCTATAATACGCAGTATTTT. This gives the protein CASSFYNTQYF. The V and J genes are TRBV28 and TRBJ2-3; D gene unclear. The V and J ends lost 3 bases and 7 bases respectively, with 5 bases between them. Germline V gene lookup returns CDR1 MDHEN and CDR2 SYDVKM. CDR3 length equals 11 residues.